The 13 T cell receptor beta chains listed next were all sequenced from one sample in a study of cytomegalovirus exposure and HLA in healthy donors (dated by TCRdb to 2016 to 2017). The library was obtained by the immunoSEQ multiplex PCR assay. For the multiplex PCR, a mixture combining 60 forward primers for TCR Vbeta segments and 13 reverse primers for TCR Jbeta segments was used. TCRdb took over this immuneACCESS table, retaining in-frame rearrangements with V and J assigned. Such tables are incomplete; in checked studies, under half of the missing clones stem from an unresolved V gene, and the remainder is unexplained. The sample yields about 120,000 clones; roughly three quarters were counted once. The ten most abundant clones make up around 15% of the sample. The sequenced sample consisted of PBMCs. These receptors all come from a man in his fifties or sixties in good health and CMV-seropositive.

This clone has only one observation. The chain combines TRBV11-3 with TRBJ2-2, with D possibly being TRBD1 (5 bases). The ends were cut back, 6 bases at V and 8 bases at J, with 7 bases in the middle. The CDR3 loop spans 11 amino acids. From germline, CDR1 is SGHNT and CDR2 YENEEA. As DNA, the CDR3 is TGTGCCAGCAGACACAGGGGGGAGCTGTTTTTT. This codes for CASRHRGELFF.

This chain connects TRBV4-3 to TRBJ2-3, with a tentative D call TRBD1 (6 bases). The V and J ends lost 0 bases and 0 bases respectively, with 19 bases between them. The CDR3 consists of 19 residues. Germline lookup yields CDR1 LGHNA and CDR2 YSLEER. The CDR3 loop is CASSQERAVTGLSTDTQYF. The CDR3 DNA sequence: TGCGCCAGCAGCCAAGAACGGGCAGTGACAGGACTTAGCACAGATACGCAGTATTTT.

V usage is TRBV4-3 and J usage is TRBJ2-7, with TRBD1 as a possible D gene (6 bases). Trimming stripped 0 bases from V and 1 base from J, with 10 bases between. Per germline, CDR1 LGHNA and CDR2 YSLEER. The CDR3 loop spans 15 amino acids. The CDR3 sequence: CASSQDVTGSYEQYF. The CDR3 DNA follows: TGCGCCAGCAGCCAAGATGTCACAGGGTCCTACGAGCAGTACTTC.

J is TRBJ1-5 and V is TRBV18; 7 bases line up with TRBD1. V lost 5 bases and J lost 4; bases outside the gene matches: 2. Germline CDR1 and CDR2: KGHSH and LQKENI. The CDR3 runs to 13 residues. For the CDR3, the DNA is TGTGCCAGCTCAACGGGACAGAATCAGCCCCAGCATTTT. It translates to CASSTGQNQPQHF.

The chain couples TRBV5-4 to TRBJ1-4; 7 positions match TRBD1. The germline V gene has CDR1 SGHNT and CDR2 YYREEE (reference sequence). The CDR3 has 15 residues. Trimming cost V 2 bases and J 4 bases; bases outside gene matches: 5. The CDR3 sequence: CASSLSGTVNEKLFF. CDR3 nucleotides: TGTGCCAGCAGCTTATCCGGGACAGTTAATGAAAAACTGTTTTTT.

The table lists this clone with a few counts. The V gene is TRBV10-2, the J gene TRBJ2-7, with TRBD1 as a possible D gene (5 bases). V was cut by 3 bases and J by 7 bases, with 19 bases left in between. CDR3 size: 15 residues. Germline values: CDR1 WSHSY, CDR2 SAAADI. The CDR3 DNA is TGCGCCAGCAGTGAAGGGGTTAGCTCGGTGGAGGAGCAGTACTTC. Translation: CASSEGVSSVEEQYF.

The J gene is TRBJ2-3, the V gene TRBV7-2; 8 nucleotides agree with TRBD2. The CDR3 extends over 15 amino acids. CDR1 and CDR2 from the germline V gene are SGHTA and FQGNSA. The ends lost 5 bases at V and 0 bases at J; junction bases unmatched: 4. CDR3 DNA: TGTGCCAGCAGCCTTAGCGGGACCAGCACAGATACGCAGTATTTT. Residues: CASSLSGTSTDTQYF. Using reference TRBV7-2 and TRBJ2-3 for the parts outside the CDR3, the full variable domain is GAGVSQSPSNKVTEKGKDVELRCDPISGHTALYWYRQSLGQGLEFLIYFQGNSAPDKSGLPSDRFSAERTGGSVSTLTIQRTQQEDSAVYLCASSLSGTSTDTQYFGPGTRLTVL.

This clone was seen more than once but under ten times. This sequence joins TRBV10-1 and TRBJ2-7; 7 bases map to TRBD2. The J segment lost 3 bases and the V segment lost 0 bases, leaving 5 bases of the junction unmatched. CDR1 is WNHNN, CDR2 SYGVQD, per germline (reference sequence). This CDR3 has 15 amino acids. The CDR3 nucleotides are TGCGCCAGCAGTGAGTCGACGTCGGGAGGCTACGAGCAGTACTTC. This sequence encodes CASSESTSGGYEQYF.

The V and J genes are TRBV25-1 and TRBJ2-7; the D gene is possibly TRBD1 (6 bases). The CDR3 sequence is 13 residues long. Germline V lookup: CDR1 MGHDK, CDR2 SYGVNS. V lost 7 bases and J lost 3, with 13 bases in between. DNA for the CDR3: TGTGCCAGCATACGGGACACGGGCTACGAGCAGTACTTC. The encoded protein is CASIRDTGYEQYF.

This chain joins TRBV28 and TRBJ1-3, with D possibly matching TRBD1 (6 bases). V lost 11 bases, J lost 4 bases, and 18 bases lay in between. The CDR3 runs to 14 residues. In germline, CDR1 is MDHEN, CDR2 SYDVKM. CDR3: CAGGGGGKGNTIYF. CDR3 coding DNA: TGTGCCGGGGGCGGGGGGGGAAAAGGAAACACCATATATTTT.

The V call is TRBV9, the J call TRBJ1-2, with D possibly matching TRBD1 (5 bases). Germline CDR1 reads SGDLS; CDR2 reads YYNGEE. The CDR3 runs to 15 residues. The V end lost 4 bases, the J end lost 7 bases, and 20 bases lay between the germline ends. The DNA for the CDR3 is TGTGCCAGCAGCCCGCGGGGGAGCCAGTGGGGTGGCTACACCTTC. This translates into CASSPRGSQWGGYTF.

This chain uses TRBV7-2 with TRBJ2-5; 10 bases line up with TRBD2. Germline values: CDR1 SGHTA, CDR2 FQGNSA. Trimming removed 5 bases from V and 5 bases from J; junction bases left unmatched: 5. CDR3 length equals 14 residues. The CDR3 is CASSPAGGLETQYF. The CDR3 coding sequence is TGTGCCAGCAGCCCAGCGGGGGGGCTCGAGACCCAGTACTTC.

In nucleotides, the CDR3 is TGTGCCAGCAGCTTAGCCACAGGGGGCACTGAAGCTTTCTTT. It translates to CASSLATGGTEAFF. The V call is TRBV7-2, the J call TRBJ1-1; 8 positions agree with TRBD1. After removal of 0 bases from V and 4 bases from J, the junction contained 1 base not matched to a gene. Germline V gene lookup returns CDR1 SGHTA and CDR2 FQGNSA. This CDR3 region has 14 residues. Full variable domain (missing parts from reference TRBV7-2 and TRBJ1-1): GAGVSQSPSNKVTEKGKDVELRCDPISGHTALYWYRQSLGQGLEFLIYFQGNSAPDKSGLPSDRFSAERTGGSVSTLTIQRTQQEDSAVYLCASSLATGGTEAFFGQGTRLTVV.